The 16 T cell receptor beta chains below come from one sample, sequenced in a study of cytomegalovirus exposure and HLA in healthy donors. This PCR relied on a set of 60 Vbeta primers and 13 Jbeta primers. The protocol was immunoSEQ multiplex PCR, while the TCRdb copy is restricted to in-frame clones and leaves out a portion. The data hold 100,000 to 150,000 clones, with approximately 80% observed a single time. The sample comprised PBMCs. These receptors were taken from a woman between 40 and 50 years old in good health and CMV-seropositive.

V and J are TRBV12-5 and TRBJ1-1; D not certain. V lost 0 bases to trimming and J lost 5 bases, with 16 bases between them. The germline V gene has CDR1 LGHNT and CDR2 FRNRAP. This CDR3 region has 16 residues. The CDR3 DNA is TGTGCTAGTGGTTTGGTACTGGCCCAAGCGGAAACTGAAGCTTTCTTT. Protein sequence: CASGLVLAQAETEAFF.

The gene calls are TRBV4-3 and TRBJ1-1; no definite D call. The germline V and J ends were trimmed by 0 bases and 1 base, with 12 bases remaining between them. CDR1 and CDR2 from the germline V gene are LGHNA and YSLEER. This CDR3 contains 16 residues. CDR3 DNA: TGCGCCAGCAGCCAAGAAGCGTCCGGCAGGAACACTGAAGCTTTCTTT. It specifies CASSQEASGRNTEAFF.

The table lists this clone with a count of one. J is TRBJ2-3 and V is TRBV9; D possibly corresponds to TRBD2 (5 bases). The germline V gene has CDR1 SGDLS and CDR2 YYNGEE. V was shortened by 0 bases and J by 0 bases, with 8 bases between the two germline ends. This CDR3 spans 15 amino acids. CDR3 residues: CASSVEASSTDTQYF. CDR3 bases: TGTGCCAGCAGCGTAGAGGCTAGCAGCACAGATACGCAGTATTTT.

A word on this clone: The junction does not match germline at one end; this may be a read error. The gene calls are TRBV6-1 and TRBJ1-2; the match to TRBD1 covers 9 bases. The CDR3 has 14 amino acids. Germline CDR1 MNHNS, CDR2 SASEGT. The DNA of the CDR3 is TGTGCCAGCAGTGAAGTTGGGACAGGGTATGGCTACCCCTTC. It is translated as CASSEVGTGYGYPF.

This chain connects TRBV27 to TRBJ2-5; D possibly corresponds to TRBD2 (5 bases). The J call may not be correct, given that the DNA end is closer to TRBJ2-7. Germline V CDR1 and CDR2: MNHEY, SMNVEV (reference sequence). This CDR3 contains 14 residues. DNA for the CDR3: TGTGCCAGCAGTCGGGAAGGGTCCTCCTACGAGCAGTACTTC. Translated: CASSREGSSYEQYF.

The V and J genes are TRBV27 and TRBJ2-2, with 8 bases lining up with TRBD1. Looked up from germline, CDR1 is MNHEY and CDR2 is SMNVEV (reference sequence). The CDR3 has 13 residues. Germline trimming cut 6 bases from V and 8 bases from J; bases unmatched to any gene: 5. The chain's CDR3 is CASSLRGPGELFF. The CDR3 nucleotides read TGTGCCAGCAGCCTCAGGGGGCCGGGGGAGCTGTTTTTT.

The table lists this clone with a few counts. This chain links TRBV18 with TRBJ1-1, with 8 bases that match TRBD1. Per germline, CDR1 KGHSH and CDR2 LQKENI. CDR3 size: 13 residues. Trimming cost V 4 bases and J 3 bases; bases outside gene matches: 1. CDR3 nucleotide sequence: TGTGCCAGCTCACTGGACAGGGACACTGAAGCTTTCTTT. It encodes CASSLDRDTEAFF.

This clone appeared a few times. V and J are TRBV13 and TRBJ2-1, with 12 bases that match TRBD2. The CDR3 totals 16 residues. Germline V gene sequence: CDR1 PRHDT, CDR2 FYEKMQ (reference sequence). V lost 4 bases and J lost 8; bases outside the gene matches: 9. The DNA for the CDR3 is TGTGCCAGCAGCTGGGGGGCTAGCGGGAGGGGGGATGAGCAGTTCTTC. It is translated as CASSWGASGRGDEQFF.

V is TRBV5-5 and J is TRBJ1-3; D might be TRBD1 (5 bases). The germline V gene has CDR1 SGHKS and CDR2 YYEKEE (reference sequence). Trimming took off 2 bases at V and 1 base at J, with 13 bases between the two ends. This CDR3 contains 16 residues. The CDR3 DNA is TGTGCCAGCAGCTTCCCGGGGGAGATTTCTGGAAACACCATATATTTT. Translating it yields CASSFPGEISGNTIYF.

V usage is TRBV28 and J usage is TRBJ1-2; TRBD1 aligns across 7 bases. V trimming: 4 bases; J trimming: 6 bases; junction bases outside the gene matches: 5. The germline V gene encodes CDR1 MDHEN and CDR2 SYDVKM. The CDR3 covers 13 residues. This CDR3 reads CASSSGTVDGYTF. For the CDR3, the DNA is TGTGCCAGCAGTTCCGGGACAGTTGATGGCTACACCTTC.

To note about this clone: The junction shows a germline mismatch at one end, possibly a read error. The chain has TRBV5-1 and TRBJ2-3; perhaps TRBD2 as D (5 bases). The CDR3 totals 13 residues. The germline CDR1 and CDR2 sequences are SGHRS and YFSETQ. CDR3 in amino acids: CASRLGGPDTQYF. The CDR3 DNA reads TGCGCCAGCAGATTGGGCGGGCCAGATACGCAGTATTTT.

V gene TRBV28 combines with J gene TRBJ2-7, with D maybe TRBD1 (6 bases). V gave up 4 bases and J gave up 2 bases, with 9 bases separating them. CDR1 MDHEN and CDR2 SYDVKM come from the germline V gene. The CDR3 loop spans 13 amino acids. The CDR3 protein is CASSSGTTYEQYF. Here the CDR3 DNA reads TGTGCCAGCAGTTCCGGGACAACCTACGAGCAGTACTTC.

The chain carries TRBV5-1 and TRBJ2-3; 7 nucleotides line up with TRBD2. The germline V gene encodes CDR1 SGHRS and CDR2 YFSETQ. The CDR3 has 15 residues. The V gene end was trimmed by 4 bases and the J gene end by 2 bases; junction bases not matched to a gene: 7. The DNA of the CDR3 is TGCGCCAGCAGCCCCCTAGCGGAGGCCACAGATACGCAGTATTTT. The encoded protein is CASSPLAEATDTQYF.

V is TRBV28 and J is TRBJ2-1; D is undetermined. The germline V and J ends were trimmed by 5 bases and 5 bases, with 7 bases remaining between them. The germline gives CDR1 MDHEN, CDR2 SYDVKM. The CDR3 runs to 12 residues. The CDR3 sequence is CASSPLNNEQFF. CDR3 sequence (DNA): TGTGCCAGCAGTCCCCTTAACAATGAGCAGTTCTTC.

The CDR3 DNA follows: TGTGCCAGCAGTTTATCCGGGGAGACCCAGTACTTC. Its translation: CASSLSGETQYF. The chain has TRBV28 and TRBJ2-5; D not certain. The CDR3 loop spans 12 amino acids. Looked up from germline, CDR1 is MDHEN and CDR2 is SYDVKM. The V end lost 1 base, the J end lost 5 bases, and 5 bases lay between the germline ends.

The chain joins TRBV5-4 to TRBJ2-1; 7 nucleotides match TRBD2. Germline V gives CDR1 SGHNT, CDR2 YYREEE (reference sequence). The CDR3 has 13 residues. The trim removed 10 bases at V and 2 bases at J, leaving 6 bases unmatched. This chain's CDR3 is CAHGAGTYNEQFF. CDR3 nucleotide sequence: TGTGCCCATGGAGCGGGAACCTACAATGAGCAGTTCTTC.